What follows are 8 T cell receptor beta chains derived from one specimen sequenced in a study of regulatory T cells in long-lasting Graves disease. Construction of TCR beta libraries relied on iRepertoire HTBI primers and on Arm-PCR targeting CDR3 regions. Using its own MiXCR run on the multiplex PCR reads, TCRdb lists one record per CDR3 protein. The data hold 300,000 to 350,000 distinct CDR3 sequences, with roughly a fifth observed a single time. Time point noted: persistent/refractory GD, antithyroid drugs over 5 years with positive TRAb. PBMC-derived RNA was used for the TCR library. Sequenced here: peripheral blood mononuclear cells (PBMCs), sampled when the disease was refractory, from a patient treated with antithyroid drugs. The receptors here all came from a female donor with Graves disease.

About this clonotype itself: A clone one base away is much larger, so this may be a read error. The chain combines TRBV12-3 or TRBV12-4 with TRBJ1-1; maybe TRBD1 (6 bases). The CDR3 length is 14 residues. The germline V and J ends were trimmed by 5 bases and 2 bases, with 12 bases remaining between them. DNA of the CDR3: TGTGCCAGCAGTAGGGACACCGATAACACTGAAGCTTTCTTT. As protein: CASSRDTDNTEAFF.

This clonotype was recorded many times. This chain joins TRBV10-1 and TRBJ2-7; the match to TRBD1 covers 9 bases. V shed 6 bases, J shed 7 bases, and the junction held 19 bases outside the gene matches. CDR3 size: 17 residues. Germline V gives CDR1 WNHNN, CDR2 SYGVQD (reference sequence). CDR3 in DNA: TGCGCCAGCAGACCATATCCGGACAGGGGAGACCCTAGGGAGCAGTACTTC. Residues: CASRPYPDRGDPREQYF.

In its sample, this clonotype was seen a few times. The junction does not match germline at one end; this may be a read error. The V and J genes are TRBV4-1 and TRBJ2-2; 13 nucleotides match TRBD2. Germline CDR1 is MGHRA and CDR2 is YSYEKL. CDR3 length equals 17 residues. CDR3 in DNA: TGCGCCAGCAGCCAAGGAGCAGGACTAGCGGGAGCCGGGGAGCCGTTTTTT. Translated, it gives CASSQGAGLAGAGEPFF.

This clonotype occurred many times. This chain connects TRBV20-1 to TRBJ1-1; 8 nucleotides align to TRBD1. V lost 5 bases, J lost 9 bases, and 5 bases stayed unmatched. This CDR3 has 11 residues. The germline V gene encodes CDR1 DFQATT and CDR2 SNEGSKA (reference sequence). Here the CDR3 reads CSAWTGRQAFF. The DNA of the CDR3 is TGCAGTGCTTGGACAGGGCGCCAAGCTTTCTTT.

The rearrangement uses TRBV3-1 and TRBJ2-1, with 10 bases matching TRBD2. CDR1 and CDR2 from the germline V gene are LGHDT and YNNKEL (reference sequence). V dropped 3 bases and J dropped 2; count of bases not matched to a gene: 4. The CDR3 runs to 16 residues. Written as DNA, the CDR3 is TGTGCCAGCAGCCAGACCCTAGCGGGAGCCTACAATGAGCAGTTCTTC. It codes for CASSQTLAGAYNEQFF.

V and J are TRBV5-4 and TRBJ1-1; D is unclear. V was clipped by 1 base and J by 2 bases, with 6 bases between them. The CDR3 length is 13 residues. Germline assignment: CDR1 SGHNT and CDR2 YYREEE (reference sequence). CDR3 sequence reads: CASSLPRNTEAFF. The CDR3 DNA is TGTGCCAGCAGCTTGCCCAGAAACACTGAAGCTTTCTTT.

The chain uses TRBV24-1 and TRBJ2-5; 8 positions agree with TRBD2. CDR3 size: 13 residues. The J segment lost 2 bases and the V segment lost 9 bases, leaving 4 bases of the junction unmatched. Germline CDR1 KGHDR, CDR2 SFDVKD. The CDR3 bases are TGTGCCACCGAGGCGGGAGGACAAGAGACCCAGTACTTC. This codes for CATEAGGQETQYF.

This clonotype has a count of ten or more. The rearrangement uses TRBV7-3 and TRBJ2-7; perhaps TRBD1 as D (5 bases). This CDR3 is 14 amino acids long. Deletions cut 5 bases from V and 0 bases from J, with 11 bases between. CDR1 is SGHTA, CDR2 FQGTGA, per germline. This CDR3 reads CASSPTVSSYEQYF. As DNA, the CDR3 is TGTGCCAGCAGCCCGACAGTTAGCTCCTACGAGCAGTACTTC.